A single count supports the clone carrying this T cell receptor beta chain. Source study methods: Nucleated cell counts were estimated from reference gene primer amplification. This table comes from immunoSEQ multiplex PCR, and its TCRdb copy is limited to in-frame clones, with some not included. That table furnishes V, J and clone size, whereas the DNA furnished D and trimming. The sample holds a few hundred thousand clones, approximately 87% seen once. This sample is part of a study of blood T cell repertoires in COVID-19. The wider study: Sites across the United States, Italy and Spain contributed samples from acute and convalescent COVID-19. Sources were T cells, B-cell-depleted T cells, or PBMCs; the material itself was cDNA or gDNA.

V lost 1 base to trimming and J lost 2 bases; unmatched junction nucleotides: 6. CDR3 length equals 15 residues. CDR1 SGHRS and CDR2 YFSETQ come from the germline V gene. The sequence was collected from a man aged 60 to 69 who had recovered from COVID-19. V and J are TRBV5-1 and TRBJ2-7; 7 positions agree with TRBD2. The sample consisted of peripheral blood. The CDR3, as DNA: TGCGCCAGCAGCTTGTCGGCGGGGGACCCCTACGAGCAGTACTTC. This translates into CASSLSAGDPYEQYF.